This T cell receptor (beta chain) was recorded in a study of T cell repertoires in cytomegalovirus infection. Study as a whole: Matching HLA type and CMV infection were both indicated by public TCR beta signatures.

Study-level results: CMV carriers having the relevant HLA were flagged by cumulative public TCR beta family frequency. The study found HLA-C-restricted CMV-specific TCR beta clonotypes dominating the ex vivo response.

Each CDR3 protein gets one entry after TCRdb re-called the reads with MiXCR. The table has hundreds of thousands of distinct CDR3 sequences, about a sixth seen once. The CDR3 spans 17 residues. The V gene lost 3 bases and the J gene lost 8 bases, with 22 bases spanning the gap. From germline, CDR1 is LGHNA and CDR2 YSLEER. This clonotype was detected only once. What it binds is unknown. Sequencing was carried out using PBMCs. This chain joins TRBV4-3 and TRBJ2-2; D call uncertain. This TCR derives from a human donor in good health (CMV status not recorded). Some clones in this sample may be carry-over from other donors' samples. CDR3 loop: CASSQSTGSLTSGELFF. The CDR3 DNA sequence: TGCGCCAGCAGCCAGTCAACTGGAAGCCTCACTTCAGGGGAGCTGTTTTTT.